These T cell receptor beta chains were read from a single sample in a study of blood T cells in healthy people across ages. One entry per CDR3 protein, called by TCRdb with MiXCR from the 5' RACE reads. This repertoire shows about 800,000 distinct CDR3 sequences, roughly 64% found once; its top ten account for about 20%. What was sequenced was blood. These receptors all come from a man aged 25 to 45 in good health. Each CDR3 is given with its conserved first and last residue. A D gene is named only where the DNA matches it firmly. Size values are once, few and many counts, or a class for expanded clones, and some rows have none.

d_gene	v_gene	abundance	j_gene	CDR3aa	CDR3nt
TRBD2	TRBV29-1	once	TRBJ2-7	CSVGTSLYEQYF	TGCAGCGTGGGGACTAGCCTCTACGAGCAGTACTTC
-	TRBV9	few	TRBJ2-3	CASSVGNTDTQYF	TGTGCCAGCAGCGTAGGCAACACAGATACGCAGTATTTT
TRBD2	TRBV13	few	TRBJ2-5	CASSLTNGLARAGEQYF	TGTGCCAGCAGCTTAACAAATGGACTAGCTCGAGCGGGGGAGCAGTACTTC
TRBD2	TRBV10-1	-	TRBJ2-1	CASSELAGALYNEQFF	TGCGCCAGCAGTGAACTAGCGGGAGCACTCTACAATGAGCAGTTCTTC
TRBD1	TRBV7-9	few	TRBJ2-3	CASSLTGGRITDTQYF	TGTGCCAGCAGCCTTACAGGGGGGCGAATCACAGATACGCAGTATTTT
TRBD1	TRBV20-1	-	TRBJ1-6	CSAKMSRQGLSPLHF	TGCAGTGCTAAAATGAGCCGACAGGGGCTATCACCCCTCCACTTT
TRBD2	TRBV6-2/TRBV6-3	few	TRBJ2-1	CASSYQGLAGVHNEQFF	TGTGCCAGCAGTTACCAGGGACTAGCGGGAGTTCACAATGAGCAGTTCTTC
-	TRBV20-1	-	TRBJ2-3	CSAQVGYGVDTQYF	TGCAGTGCCCAGGTAGGATACGGGGTAGATACGCAGTATTTT
TRBD1	TRBV28	-	TRBJ2-2	CASKEDRVIGELFF	TGTGCCAGCAAGGAGGACAGGGTGATCGGGGAGCTGTTTTTT
-	TRBV24-1	-	TRBJ2-1	CATSDDPGNGNEQFF	TGTGCCACCAGTGATGATCCGGGGAATGGGAATGAGCAGTTCTTC
TRBD1	TRBV29-1	-	TRBJ2-5	CSAGQGFETQYF	TGCAGCGCGGGACAGGGTTTTGAGACCCAGTACTTC
TRBD2	TRBV20-1	-	TRBJ2-1	CSASRGLAGVYNEQFF	TGCAGTGCTAGTCGCGGACTAGCGGGGGTTTACAATGAGCAGTTCTTC
-	TRBV5-6	-	TRBJ2-6	CASSLYGAGANVLTF	TGTGCCAGCAGCCTTTATGGCGCTGGGGCCAACGTCCTGACTTTC
-	TRBV29-1	-	TRBJ1-1	CSVVRQGSNTEAFF	TGCAGCGTTGTCCGCCAGGGGTCGAACACTGAAGCTTTCTTT
TRBD2	TRBV20-1	few	TRBJ2-3	CSATEAGTTPYF	TGCAGTGCTACCGAAGCGGGAACAACGCCGTATTTT
-	TRBV19	few	TRBJ2-7	CASSWGVAYEQYF	TGTGCCAGTAGTTGGGGAGTGGCCTACGAGCAGTACTTC
-	TRBV20-1	-	TRBJ2-7	CSASRTGGYEQYF	TGCAGTGCTAGCCGGACTGGAGGCTACGAGCAGTACTTC
-	TRBV7-9	-	TRBJ1-2	CASSDTTGYGYTF	TGTGCCAGCAGCGACACTACGGGCTATGGCTACACCTTC
TRBD1	TRBV6-2/TRBV6-3	-	TRBJ1-1	CASSSQGTEAFF	TGTGCCAGCAGCTCACAGGGGACTGAAGCTTTCTTT
-	TRBV20-1	many	TRBJ2-5	CSADDGTQKGTQYF	TGCAGTGCCGACGATGGGACTCAAAAGGGGACCCAGTACTTC
TRBD1	TRBV24-1	-	TRBJ2-1	CATSDRTGGYNEQFF	TGTGCCACCAGTGACCGGACAGGGGGGTACAATGAGCAGTTCTTC
-	TRBV20-1	few	TRBJ2-7	CSAETGWSASYEQYF	TGCAGTGCCGAAACAGGTTGGAGCGCATCCTACGAGCAGTACTTC
-	TRBV10-3	-	TRBJ2-7	CAIAQTGVNYEQYF	TGTGCCATTGCACAGACAGGCGTAAACTACGAGCAGTACTTC
TRBD1	TRBV5-4	-	TRBJ2-5	CASSFDRDQETQYF	TGTGCCAGCAGTTTCGACAGGGATCAAGAGACCCAGTACTTC
TRBD1	TRBV10-3	-	TRBJ2-7	CAISVPGQGSSYEQYF	TGTGCCATCAGTGTACCGGGACAGGGGAGCTCCTACGAGCAGTACTTC
-	TRBV11-2	-	TRBJ2-5	CASSLDTSNQETQYF	TGTGCCAGCAGCTTAGACACTAGTAACCAAGAGACCCAGTACTTC
-	TRBV10-2	-	TRBJ2-7	CASSEWQGGFYYEQYF	TGCGCCAGCAGTGAGTGGCAGGGAGGATTTTACTACGAGCAGTACTTC
TRBD2	TRBV7-2	few	TRBJ2-5	CASRPHRTSLMQETQYF	TGTGCCAGCAGACCACACCGGACTAGCCTTATGCAAGAGACCCAGTACTTC
-	TRBV20-1	-	TRBJ2-5	CSATDPDGWETQYF	TGCAGTGCGACAGACCCGGACGGTTGGGAGACCCAGTACTTC
-	TRBV29-1	-	TRBJ1-1	CSAAQTGNTEAFF	TGCAGCGCCGCCCAGACAGGGAACACTGAAGCTTTCTTT
-	TRBV27	-	TRBJ2-7	CASSLSLETPFYEQYF	TGTGCCAGCAGTTTATCTCTTGAGACACCCTTCTACGAGCAGTACTTC
-	TRBV15	-	TRBJ2-7	CATSSPELSNSYEQYF	TGTGCCACCAGCAGTCCCGAACTATCTAACTCCTACGAGCAGTACTTC
TRBD2	TRBV7-9	-	TRBJ2-1	CASRTSGGRRDEQFF	TGTGCCAGCAGGACTAGCGGGGGGAGAAGGGATGAGCAGTTCTTC
TRBD2	TRBV29-1	few	TRBJ2-1	CSVSGLTRGGNEQFF	TGCAGCGTTTCGGGCTTAACCCGGGGAGGGAATGAGCAGTTCTTC
TRBD2	TRBV11-2	-	TRBJ2-3	CASSPWTSGDTQYF	TGTGCCAGCAGCCCCTGGACTAGCGGGGATACGCAGTATTTT
-	TRBV20-1	-	TRBJ2-5	CSARRLPETQYF	TGCAGTGCTAGGCGCCTACCCGAGACCCAGTACTTC
-	TRBV20-1	few	TRBJ2-7	CSAVYGAEQYF	TGCAGTGCCGTTTACGGCGCCGAGCAGTACTTC
-	TRBV6-5	once	TRBJ2-7	CASSDTLNEQYF	TGTGCCAGCAGTGACACCCTAAACGAGCAGTACTTC
-	TRBV29-1	-	TRBJ1-1	CTTDGNTEAFF	TGCACCACGGACGGGAACACTGAAGCTTTCTTT
-	TRBV20-1	few	TRBJ2-4	CSARELLAGKNIQYF	TGCAGTGCTAGAGAACTTCTAGCTGGCAAAAACATTCAGTACTTC
-	TRBV7-2	few	TRBJ1-6	CASSLRSSYNSPLHF	TGTGCCAGCAGTCTCAGGAGCTCCTATAATTCACCCCTCCACTTT
TRBD2	TRBV27	-	TRBJ2-1	CASSYAPGGGYEQFF	TGTGCCAGCAGCTACGCCCCGGGCGGGGGGTATGAGCAGTTCTTC
-	TRBV20-1	-	TRBJ2-1	CSAMGLREKEQFF	TGCAGTGCTATGGGTCTGCGGGAAAAGGAGCAGTTCTTC
-	TRBV19	-	TRBJ2-1	CASSHAGDEQFF	TGTGCCAGTAGCCACGCTGGGGATGAGCAGTTCTTC
TRBD2	TRBV11-2	-	TRBJ2-5	CASSLMTSGETQYF	TGTGCCAGCAGCTTAATGACTAGCGGGGAGACCCAGTACTTC
TRBD1	TRBV20-1	few	TRBJ2-6	CSASGTGSGANVLTF	TGCAGTGCCTCCGGGACAGGGTCTGGGGCCAACGTCCTGACTTTC
-	TRBV25-1	-	TRBJ2-5	CASSGVSGTGQETQYF	TGTGCCAGCAGTGGGGTTTCCGGAACAGGCCAAGAGACCCAGTACTTC
TRBD1	TRBV11-2	-	TRBJ2-7	CASSTGVASYEQYF	TGTGCCAGCTCCACAGGGGTCGCCTCCTACGAGCAGTACTTC
-	TRBV3-1	-	TRBJ2-7	CASSQGTAGYYEQYF	TGTGCCAGCAGCCAAGGAACCGCAGGGTACTACGAGCAGTACTTC
-	TRBV6-5	-	TRBJ2-7	CASSYSGAGSYEQYF	TGTGCCAGCAGTTACTCGGGGGCAGGGTCCTACGAGCAGTACTTC
-	TRBV9	-	TRBJ2-5	CASSVHPEGPGETQYF	TGTGCCAGCAGCGTTCACCCCGAGGGCCCCGGGGAGACCCAGTACTTC
-	TRBV20-1	few	TRBJ1-2	CSARASGRARGYTF	TGCAGTGCTAGAGCTTCTGGGAGGGCTCGGGGCTACACCTTC
-	TRBV13	few	TRBJ2-3	CASSPKGDTQYF	TGTGCCAGCAGCCCGAAGGGGGATACGCAGTATTTT